This TCR beta chain was obtained from a study of prognosis after radiotherapy for stage I lung cancer. This clonotype was seen a few times. A much larger clone differs by one base, so this may be a read error. The genomic DNA TCR beta CDR3 region underwent two rounds of multiplex PCR. Initially, in first-round PCR, primers specific to each TRBV and TRBJ gene were used. Each CDR3 protein gets one entry after TCRdb re-called the multiplex PCR reads with MiXCR. The table includes 45,000 to 70,000 distinct CDR3 sequences, about 30% detected once. Per germline, CDR1 SGHVS and CDR2 FQNEAQ. The CDR3 totals 16 residues. Trimming removed 3 bases at V and 3 bases at J, with 18 bases between.

The receptor's source is a donor of 50 years or more with non-small cell lung cancer. The source material was PBMCs, sampled before or after stereotactic body radiation therapy (not recorded which). The rearrangement links TRBV7-8 to TRBJ2-7; D is tentatively TRBD1 or TRBD2 (5 bases each). This CDR3 is CASSFRRDAGRYEQYF. CDR3 DNA sequence: TGTGCCAGCAGCTTCAGACGGGACGCTGGCCGCTACGAGCAGTACTTC.